Below are 25 T cell receptor beta chains sequenced from a single sample in a study of T cells in Graves' hyperthyroidism and ophthalmopathy. TCR beta CDR3 region amplification was performed from RNA transcripts. RT-PCR in the first round (using the HTBI primer set) targeted the TCR CDR3. TCRdb reanalysed the multiplex PCR reads using MiXCR and keeps one entry per CDR3 protein. The sample contains about 560,000 distinct CDR3 sequences, approximately 16% of which appear only once. Sample: blood. Receptors were obtained from a woman aged 18-30 years with Graves' hyperthyroidism.

The chain employs TRBV4-1 and TRBJ2-1; D gene uncertain. The CDR3 runs to 11 residues. Per the germline V gene, CDR1 is MGHRA and CDR2 is YSYEKL. With 3 bases removed from V and 7 bases from J, the gap between germline ends came to 4 bases. The DNA for the CDR3 is TGCGCCAGCAGCCAGAAGAATGAGCAGTTCTTC. Protein product: CASSQKNEQFF.

In this sample, this clonotype turned up many times. The chain couples TRBV28 to TRBJ1-5; D might be TRBD1 (6 bases). Trimming stripped 3 bases from V and 0 bases from J, with 9 bases between. CDR3 length: 15 residues. CDR1 is MDHEN and CDR2 is SYDVKM in the germline V gene. CDR3 coding DNA: TGTGCCAGCAGTTTGATACAGGGTAGCAATCAGCCCCAGCATTTT. Translated, it gives CASSLIQGSNQPQHF.

This clonotype has just a few counts. The genes are TRBV19 and TRBJ1-1; D is uncertain. The germline V and J ends were trimmed by 4 bases and 0 bases, with 6 bases remaining between them. Germline V CDR1 and CDR2: LNHDA, SQIVND (reference sequence). This CDR3 has 13 amino acids. The CDR3, as DNA: TGTGCCAGTAGTAGGAGGGTGAACACTGAAGCTTTCTTT. Protein sequence: CASSRRVNTEAFF.

Only a few counts were recorded for this clonotype. This chain links TRBV5-1 with TRBJ2-7; 11 bases map to TRBD1. The CDR3 sequence is 15 residues long. The V and J ends lost 3 bases and 5 bases, in that order; junction bases with no gene match: 7. From germline, CDR1 is SGHRS and CDR2 YFSETQ. The CDR3 loop reads CASSYRDRGFDEQYF. In nucleotides, the CDR3 is TGCGCCAGCAGCTACCGGGACAGGGGGTTCGACGAGCAGTACTTC.

This clonotype came up many times. The gene calls are TRBV7-9 and TRBJ1-2, with a weak D call TRBD1 (5 bases). CDR3 size: 13 residues. Germline V gene data show CDR1 as SEHNR and CDR2 as FQNEAQ (reference sequence). V lost 7 bases, J lost 6 bases, and 15 bases lay in between. The CDR3 DNA is TGTGCCAGCACCCTAATGGGGGAAAATGGCTACACCTTC. It translates to CASTLMGENGYTF.

There are a few counts of this clonotype. This rearrangement joins TRBV19 to TRBJ2-1; 8 bases agree with TRBD2. V trimming: 5 bases; J trimming: 3 bases; junction bases outside the gene matches: 6. The CDR3 runs 15 residues. CDR1 and CDR2 from the germline V gene are LNHDA and SQIVND (reference sequence). CDR3 sequence (DNA): TGTGCCAGTAGTCCCCCGGGACTAGACTACAATGAGCAGTTCTTC. Its translation is CASSPPGLDYNEQFF.

This clonotype has ten or more counts. The chain couples TRBV10-1 to TRBJ1-1, with 8 bases matching TRBD1. The CDR3 contains 12 residues. Germline CDR1 reads WNHNN; CDR2 reads SYGVQD (reference sequence). V shed 3 bases and J 10 bases; nucleotides not matched to a gene: 4. CDR3 coding DNA: TGCGCCAGCAGTGATTTCGGGACAGGAGCTTTCTTT. Protein: CASSDFGTGAFF.

The chain carries TRBV7-2 and TRBJ1-4; tentative D call: TRBD1 (5 bases). CDR1 and CDR2 from the germline V gene are SGHTA and FQGNSA. V was clipped by 4 bases and J by 12 bases, with 18 bases between them. The CDR3 runs to 14 residues. CDR3 in amino acids: CASSSTGGTAELFF. In DNA form, the CDR3 reads TGTGCCAGCAGCTCCACGGGCGGGACCGCAGAACTGTTTTTT.

This clonotype was seen only a few times. V is TRBV28 and J is TRBJ2-7; D possibly matches TRBD1 or TRBD2 (5 bases each). The length of the CDR3 is 14 residues. V was trimmed by 8 bases and J by 0 bases, leaving 14 bases between them. CDR1 and CDR2 (germline): MDHEN, SYDVKM. The DNA for the CDR3 is TGTGCCAGCTCAATCGGGACGCCCTCCTACGAGCAGTACTTC. Amino acids: CASSIGTPSYEQYF.

In nucleotides, the CDR3 is TGTGCTAGTGGTCCCTGGAGCGGGAGGAGGAATGAGCAGTTCTTC. Translating it yields CASGPWSGRRNEQFF. V usage is TRBV12-5 and J usage is TRBJ2-1; 9 bases are a match to TRBD2. After removal of 5 bases from V and 7 bases from J, the junction contained 9 bases not matched to a gene. CDR1 and CDR2 from the germline V gene are LGHNT and FRNRAP. This CDR3 has 15 amino acids.

V gene TRBV7-9 combines with J gene TRBJ2-1; D remains unclear. Germline CDR1 is SEHNR and CDR2 is FQNEAQ (reference sequence). V lost 1 base and J 4 bases, leaving 5 bases between the germline ends. The CDR3 totals 13 residues. CDR3 loop: CASSLDHYNEQFF. The CDR3, as DNA: TGTGCCAGCAGCTTAGACCATTACAATGAGCAGTTCTTC.

V is TRBV19 and J is TRBJ1-4; TRBD1 aligns across 10 bases. Germline trimming cut 4 bases from V and 10 bases from J; bases unmatched to any gene: 9. In germline, CDR1 is LNHDA, CDR2 SQIVND (reference sequence). This CDR3 contains 15 residues. The DNA of the CDR3 is TGTGCCAGTAGTAGGGACAGGGGAATTAAGGCAAAACTGTTTTTT. Translation gives CASSRDRGIKAKLFF.

This clonotype was picked up a small number of times. The genes are TRBV5-6 and TRBJ2-7, with D possibly called TRBD1 or TRBD2 (5 bases each). Trimming took off 2 bases at V and 8 bases at J, with 8 bases between the two ends. Germline V CDR1 and CDR2: SGHDT, YYEEEE. The CDR3 spans 11 residues. CDR3 loop: CASSFRDQQYF. Here the CDR3 DNA reads TGTGCCAGCAGCTTCAGGGACCAGCAGTACTTC.

This clonotype came up a few times. The CDR3 protein is CATSRAGNTIYF. The CDR3 DNA reads TGTGCCACCAGCAGAGCAGGAAACACCATATATTTT. The chain employs TRBV15 and TRBJ1-3; D is unresolved. This CDR3 has 12 amino acids. From germline, CDR1 is LNHNV and CDR2 YYDKDF (reference sequence). The V gene lost 1 base and the J gene lost 4 bases, with 2 bases spanning the gap.

This clonotype was seen a few times. The chain joins TRBV5-1 to TRBJ2-7; possibly TRBD1 for D (6 bases). V lost 2 bases to trimming and J lost 0 bases, with 18 bases between them. This CDR3 is built from 17 residues. Germline V gene lookup returns CDR1 SGHRS and CDR2 YFSETQ. The CDR3 region is CASSLRSSGQSSYEQYF. CDR3 in DNA: TGCGCCAGCAGCTTACGATCCTCTGGACAGAGCTCCTACGAGCAGTACTTC. The full variable domain, completed using reference TRBV5-1 and TRBJ2-7, is KAGVTQTPRYLIKTRGQQVTLSCSPISGHRSVSWYQQTPGQGLQFLFEYFSETQRNKGNFPGRFSGRQFSNSRSEMNVSTLELGDSALYLCASSLRSSGQSSYEQYFGPGTRLTVT.

This clonotype was seen more than once but under ten times. The chain combines TRBV20-1 with TRBJ1-2, with D possibly TRBD1 on 6 matching bases. The CDR3 has 14 amino acids. CDR1 and CDR2 from the germline V gene are DFQATT and SNEGSKA (reference sequence). The V end was cut by 4 bases, the J end by 3 bases, with 15 bases between. CDR3 residues: CSAIRGARDYGYTF. DNA of the CDR3: TGCAGTGCTATCCGGGGGGCGAGAGACTATGGCTACACCTTC.

At least ten counts were recorded for this clonotype. CDR3 sequence reads: CSATTGGHEQYF. The CDR3 DNA sequence: TGCAGTGCCACGACAGGGGGCCACGAGCAGTACTTC. This chain uses TRBV20-1 with TRBJ2-7; 10 bases fit TRBD1. The CDR3 covers 12 residues. The germline V gene encodes CDR1 DFQATT and CDR2 SNEGSKA (reference sequence). V dropped 6 bases and J dropped 5; count of bases not matched to a gene: 4.

This clonotype was seen at least ten times. The chain uses TRBV11-3 and TRBJ1-1, with unresolved D. This CDR3 spans 15 amino acids. Trimming cost V 5 bases and J 4 bases, with 17 bases left between them. Germline lookup yields CDR1 SGHNT and CDR2 YENEEA. In DNA, the CDR3 is TGTGCCAGCAGCACCCTTACAGATGGTGGCACTGAAGCTTTCTTT. It codes for CASSTLTDGGTEAFF.

J is TRBJ1-2 and V is TRBV7-6; no definite D call. With 3 bases removed from V and 2 bases from J, the gap between germline ends came to 7 bases. Germline values: CDR1 SGHVS, CDR2 FNYEAQ. This CDR3 region has 13 residues. The CDR3 nucleotides are TGTGCCAGCAGCTTTGCAGAGAACTATGGCTACACCTTC. It yields the protein CASSFAENYGYTF. The full variable domain, in which reference TRBV7-6 and TRBJ1-2 provide the parts outside the CDR3, is GAGVSQSPRYKVTKRGQDVALRCDPISGHVSLYWYRQALGQGPEFLTYFNYEAQQDKSGLPNDRFSAERPEGSISTLTIQRTEQRDSAMYRCASSFAENYGYTFGSGTRLTVV.

With respect to this clonotype: A much bigger clone sits one base away, suggesting this may be a read error. The chain joins TRBV20-1 to TRBJ2-1, with a tentative D call TRBD2 (6 bases). The CDR3 spans 16 residues. Germline lookup yields CDR1 DFQATT and CDR2 SNEGSKA (reference sequence). The germline V and J ends were trimmed by 5 bases and 2 bases, with 19 bases remaining between them. The CDR3 bases are TGCAGTGCTGAGACTAGGGTCCCTAGCCCCTACAATGAGCAGTTCTTC. Amino acids: CSAETRVPSPYNEQFF.

This clonotype was seen at least ten times. The J gene is TRBJ2-2, the V gene TRBV7-9; D might be TRBD2 (5 bases). The CDR3 is made up of 14 amino acids. Germline assignment: CDR1 SEHNR and CDR2 FQNEAQ (reference sequence). The V and J ends lost 5 bases and 7 bases respectively, with 14 bases between them. The CDR3 region is CASSQDWASGELFF. The CDR3 DNA follows: TGTGCCAGCAGCCAGGACTGGGCGAGCGGGGAGCTGTTTTTT.

The chain recombines TRBV7-3 with TRBJ2-6; D is unclear. This CDR3 comprises 17 residues. Trimming stripped 1 base from V and 0 bases from J, with 10 bases between. CDR1 and CDR2 from the germline V gene are SGHTA and FQGTGA. The CDR3: CASSLRPPGSGANVLTF. The CDR3 region has the DNA TGTGCCAGCAGCTTAAGGCCCCCGGGCTCTGGGGCCAACGTCCTGACTTTC.

The chain employs TRBV12-3 or TRBV12-4 and TRBJ1-5; no definite D call. CDR3 length equals 14 residues. V was trimmed by 3 bases and J by 4 bases, leaving 10 bases between them. This CDR3 reads CASSFSYRNQPQHF. The DNA for the CDR3 is TGTGCCAGCAGTTTTTCATATAGGAATCAGCCCCAGCATTTT.

The J gene is TRBJ2-3, the V gene TRBV20-1; 11 bases line up with TRBD2. The trim removed 7 bases at V and 2 bases at J, leaving 2 bases unmatched. The CDR3 is 13 amino acids. Germline V gives CDR1 DFQATT, CDR2 SNEGSKA (reference sequence). In DNA, the CDR3 is TGCAGTGTTAGCGGGAGGGCCACAGATACGCAGTATTTT. Encoded protein: CSVSGRATDTQYF.

At least ten counts were recorded for this clonotype. The chain is built from TRBV11-3 and TRBJ1-1; 7 bases map to TRBD1. The CDR3 loop spans 13 amino acids. Germline V gene lookup returns CDR1 SGHNT and CDR2 YENEEA. The V segment lost 7 bases and the J segment 5 bases; nucleotides outside the gene matches: 7. The CDR3 sequence is CASTWTGGTEAFF. CDR3 nucleotides: TGTGCCAGCACATGGACAGGAGGGACTGAAGCTTTCTTT.